Detailed here is one T cell receptor (beta chain). Its antigen remains unidentified. Nothing much larger sits one base from this clone, and base qualities are not available. The CDR3 regions of human TCRbeta chains were analyzed by immunosequencing. In the paper's pipeline: Repertoire TCRs were matched against a reference library of SARS-CoV-2-specific TCRs generated with the MIRA antigen-specificity platform. Breadth was defined as the fraction of unique TCRs that were SARS-CoV-2-associated, and depth was defined as the fraction of total T cells that were SARS-CoV-2-associated. Using the MIRA data, every spike-specific TCR was mapped to the spike region that the TCR reacted to and assigned to either a CD4 or a CD8 class. Log10-transformed breadth and depth values were compared by one-way ANOVA with Sidak's multiple comparisons tests. The source is immuneACCESS, and TCRdb retained only in-frame sequences with V and J called. Part of the clones is not carried over; for the studies checked, unresolved V genes explain less than half of this, and the remainder is unexplained. V, J and clone size were drawn from that table, and D and trimming were deduced from the DNA. This sample has over 75,000 clones in its table, and around 88% of those were observed once. The top ten clones comprise more than 9% of the sample.

These data belong to a study of T cell responses to AZD1222 COVID-19 vaccine listed by TCRdb under 2021. For context, the study as a whole: TCR sequencing covered over 230 trial participants: 200 to 220 given two doses of AZD1222 and approximately 26 given two doses of MenACWY control vaccine. Trial participants were enrolled by age into subgroups of 18-55, 56-69 and 70-plus years, and around 150, 29 and 61 TCR-sequenced participants, respectively, were included in these subgroups. What the research found in general, with its limitations: The vaccine-associated CD4 TCRs covered the entire spike protein, and the dominant responses fell in regions 160-218 and 743-854. In the small 56-69-year group, the increase in depth fell short of significance, most likely because of low power. Participants were mostly white British and included more females than males, and it was suggested by the authors that clonal diversity may have been underestimated. After two AZD1222 doses, both the breadth and the depth of spike-specific TCRs were significantly higher than at day 0 and than in MenACWY recipients. Conclusions about previously exposed vaccinees are limited, since just 6 or 7 AZD1222 recipients were seropositive for SARS-CoV-2 at baseline. Because no samples from the day 14 peak response were available, repertoires could be characterized only after the peak T cell response. Nearly half of unique spike-specific TCRs reportedly recognized epitopes outside regions mutated in the B.1.351 and B.1.1.7 variants.

The germline V end is reduced by 3 bases and the J end by 4 bases; junction bases left unmatched: 5. The CDR3, cysteine through phenylalanine, is 14 amino acids long. Only the CDR3 region is kept as DNA, spanning 42 bases read in frame from base 1. CDR1 and CDR2 are read off the germline V gene as MGHDK and SYGVNS. The time point tag for this specimen amounts to: about 28 days (+/-7) after the second vaccine dose. AZD1222 recipients with second doses at about 4 weeks or about 12 weeks were pooled, because spike-specific TCR depth and breadth did not differ between schedules. The vaccinee samples were drawn from two UK trials, COV001 and COV002, one of which was a single-blind randomized controlled phase 2/3 trial testing AZD1222 (ChAdOx1 nCoV-19) in healthy adults. For TCRbeta chain sequencing, PBMC samples were collected from trial participants at day 0 and at day 28 after the second dose.

Source: peripheral blood, taken 28 days after the second AZD1222 dose. The receptor's source is an adult who received the AZD1222 COVID-19 vaccine. The sequence links TRBV25-1 to TRBJ2-5, and 7 junctional nucleotides match TRBD2. The CDR3 corresponds to CASSDYREGETQYF. In nucleotides, the sequence is TGTGCCAGCAGTGATTATAGGGAGGGAGAGACCCAGTACTTC.